The text below deals with one TCR beta chain. The entry originates in a study of blood T cell repertoires in COVID-19. At the level of the study: Acute and convalescent COVID-19 samples came from the United States, Italy and Spain.

Repertoires were generated with immunoSEQ multiplex PCR, while TCRdb's copy carries only in-frame clones and drops some. The sample lists around 220,000 clones, around 81% occurring once. The length of the CDR3 is 16 residues. Germline V gene sequence: CDR1 SGHKS, CDR2 YYEKEE (reference sequence). Unmatched junction bases numbered 9, after V lost 4 bases and J lost 5 bases. This sequence was found in a woman in her thirties or forties with acute COVID-19. Material: PBMCs or T cells enriched from blood (not recorded which). The V and J genes are TRBV5-5 and TRBJ2-5, with TRBD1 matching 12 bases. The CDR3 sequence: CASSATGTGGRETQYF. The CDR3 DNA reads as TGTGCCAGCAGCGCCACCGGGACAGGGGGCAGGGAGACCCAGTACTTC.